The sequence of this T cell receptor beta chain was determined in a study of blood T cell repertoires in COVID-19. On the study more broadly: Italy, Spain and the United States were the sources of the convalescent and acute COVID-19 samples. From T cells, B-cell-depleted T cells, or PBMCs came the material, which was cDNA or gDNA.

This CDR3 has 14 residues. Trimming at V came to 4 bases and at J to 4 bases, leaving 6 bases not matched to a gene. The germline gives CDR1 LGHNA, CDR2 YSLEER. Study processing details: Reference gene primer amplification in the assay estimated nucleated cell counts. The repertoire was sequenced with immunoSEQ multiplex PCR; TCRdb's copy has only in-frame clones and lacks some. The V and J calls and the clone size are those of that table, but D and trimming were determined from the DNA. The sample contains some 70,000 clones, approximately 82% of which appear only once. Sequenced sample: peripheral blood. The chain is built from TRBV4-3 and TRBJ2-7, with TRBD2 matching over 8 bases. This TCR was sampled from a man in his fifties or sixties with active COVID-19. The CDR3 spells CASSPSGSLYEQYF. DNA for the CDR3: TGCGCCAGCAGCCCGAGCGGGAGCCTTTACGAGCAGTACTTC.